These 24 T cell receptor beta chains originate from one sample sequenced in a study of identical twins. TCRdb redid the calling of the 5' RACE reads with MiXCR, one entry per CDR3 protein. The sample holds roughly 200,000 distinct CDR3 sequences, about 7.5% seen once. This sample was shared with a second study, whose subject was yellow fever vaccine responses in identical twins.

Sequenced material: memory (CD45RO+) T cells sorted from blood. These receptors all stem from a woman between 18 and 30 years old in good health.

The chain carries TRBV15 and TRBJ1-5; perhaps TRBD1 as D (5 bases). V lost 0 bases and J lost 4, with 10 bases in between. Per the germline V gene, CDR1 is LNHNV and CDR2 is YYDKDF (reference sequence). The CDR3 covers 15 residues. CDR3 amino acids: CATSRDGRDNQPQHF. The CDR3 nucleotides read TGTGCCACCAGCAGAGATGGCAGGGATAATCAGCCCCAGCATTTT.

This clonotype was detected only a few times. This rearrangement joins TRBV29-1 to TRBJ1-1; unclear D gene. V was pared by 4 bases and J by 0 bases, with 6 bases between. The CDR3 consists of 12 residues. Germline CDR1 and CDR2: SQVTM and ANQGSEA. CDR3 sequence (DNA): TGCAGCGTTGCAAATCTGAACACTGAAGCTTTCTTT. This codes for CSVANLNTEAFF.

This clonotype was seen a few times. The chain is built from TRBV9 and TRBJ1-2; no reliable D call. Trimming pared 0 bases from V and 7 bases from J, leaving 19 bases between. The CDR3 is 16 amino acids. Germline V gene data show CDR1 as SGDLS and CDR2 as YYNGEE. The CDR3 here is CASSVGSRGQAAGYTF. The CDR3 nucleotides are TGTGCCAGCAGCGTAGGCTCGCGCGGGCAGGCAGCTGGCTACACCTTC.

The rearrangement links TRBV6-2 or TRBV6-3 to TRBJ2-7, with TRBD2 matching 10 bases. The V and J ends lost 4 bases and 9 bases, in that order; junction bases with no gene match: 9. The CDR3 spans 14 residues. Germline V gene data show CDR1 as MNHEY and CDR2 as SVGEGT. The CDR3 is CASSFLAGVGTQYF. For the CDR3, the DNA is TGTGCCAGCAGTTTCCTAGCGGGAGTTGGGACGCAGTACTTC.

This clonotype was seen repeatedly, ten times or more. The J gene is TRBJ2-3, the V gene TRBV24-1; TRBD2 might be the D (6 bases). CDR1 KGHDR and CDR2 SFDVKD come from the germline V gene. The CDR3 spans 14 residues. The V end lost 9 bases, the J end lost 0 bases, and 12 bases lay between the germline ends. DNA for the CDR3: TGTGCCACCCGGAGGGGCGCTAGCACAGATACGCAGTATTTT. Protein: CATRRGASTDTQYF.

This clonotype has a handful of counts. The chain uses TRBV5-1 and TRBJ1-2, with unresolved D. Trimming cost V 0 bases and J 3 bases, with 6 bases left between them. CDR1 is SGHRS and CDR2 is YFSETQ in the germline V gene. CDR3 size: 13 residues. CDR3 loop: CASSLGPDYGYTF. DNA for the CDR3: TGCGCCAGCAGCTTGGGGCCTGACTATGGCTACACCTTC.

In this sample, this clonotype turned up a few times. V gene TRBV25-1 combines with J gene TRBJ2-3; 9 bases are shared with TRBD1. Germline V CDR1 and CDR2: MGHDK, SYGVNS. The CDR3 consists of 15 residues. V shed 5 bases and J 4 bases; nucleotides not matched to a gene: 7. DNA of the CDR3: TGTGCCAGCAGTAGGGGACAGGGTTTCGCAGATACGCAGTATTTT. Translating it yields CASSRGQGFADTQYF.

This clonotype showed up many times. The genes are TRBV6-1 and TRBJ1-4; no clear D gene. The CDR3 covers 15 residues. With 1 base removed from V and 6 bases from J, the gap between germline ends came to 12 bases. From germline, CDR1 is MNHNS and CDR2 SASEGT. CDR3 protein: CASSEVQTFDEKLFF. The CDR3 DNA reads TGTGCCAGCAGTGAAGTACAGACTTTTGATGAAAAACTGTTTTTT.

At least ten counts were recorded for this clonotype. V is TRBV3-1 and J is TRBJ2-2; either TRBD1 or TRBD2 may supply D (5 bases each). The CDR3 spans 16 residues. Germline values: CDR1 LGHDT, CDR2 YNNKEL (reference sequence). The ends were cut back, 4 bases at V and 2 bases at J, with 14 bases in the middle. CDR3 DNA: TGTGCCAGCAGCCTTACCGGGACCGTTAACACCGGGGAGCTGTTTTTT. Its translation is CASSLTGTVNTGELFF.

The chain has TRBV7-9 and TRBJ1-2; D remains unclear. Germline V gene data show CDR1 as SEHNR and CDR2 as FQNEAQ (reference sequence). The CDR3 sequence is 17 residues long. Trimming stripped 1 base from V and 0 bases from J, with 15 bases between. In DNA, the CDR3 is TGTGCCAGCAGCTTAGTGCAGTGGGCAGCCCCTAACTATGGCTACACCTTC. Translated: CASSLVQWAAPNYGYTF.

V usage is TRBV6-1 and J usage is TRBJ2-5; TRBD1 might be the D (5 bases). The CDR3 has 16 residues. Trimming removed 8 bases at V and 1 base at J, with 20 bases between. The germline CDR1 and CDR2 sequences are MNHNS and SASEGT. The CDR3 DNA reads TGTGCCAGCTTTCTTCGATCCCAGGGCTTCCAAGAGACCCAGTACTTC. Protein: CASFLRSQGFQETQYF.

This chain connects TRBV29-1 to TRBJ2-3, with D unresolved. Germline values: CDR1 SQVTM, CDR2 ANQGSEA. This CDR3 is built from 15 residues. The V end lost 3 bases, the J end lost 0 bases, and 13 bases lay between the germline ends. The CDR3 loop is CSVEPGYSSTDTQYF. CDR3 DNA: TGCAGCGTTGAGCCCGGTTACTCTAGCACAGATACGCAGTATTTT.

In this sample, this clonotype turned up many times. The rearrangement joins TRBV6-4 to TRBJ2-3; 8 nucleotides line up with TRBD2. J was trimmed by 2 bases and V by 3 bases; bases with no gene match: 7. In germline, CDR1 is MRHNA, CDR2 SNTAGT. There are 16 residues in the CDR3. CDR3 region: CASSEDSGAPTDTQYF. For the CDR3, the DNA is TGTGCCAGCAGTGAAGATAGCGGGGCGCCCACAGATACGCAGTATTTT.

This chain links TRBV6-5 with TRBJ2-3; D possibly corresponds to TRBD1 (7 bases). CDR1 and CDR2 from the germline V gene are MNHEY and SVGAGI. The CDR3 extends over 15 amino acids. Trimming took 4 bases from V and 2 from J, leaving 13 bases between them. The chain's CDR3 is CASSSTGDSTDTQYF. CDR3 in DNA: TGTGCCAGCAGTTCCACAGGGGACTCCACAGATACGCAGTATTTT.

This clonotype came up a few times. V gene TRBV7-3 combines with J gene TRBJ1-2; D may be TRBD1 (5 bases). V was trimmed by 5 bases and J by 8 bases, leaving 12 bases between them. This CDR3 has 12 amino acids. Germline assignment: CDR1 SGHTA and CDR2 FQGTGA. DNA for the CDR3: TGTGCCAGCAGCCACGACAGAGGAGGCTACACCTTC. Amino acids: CASSHDRGGYTF. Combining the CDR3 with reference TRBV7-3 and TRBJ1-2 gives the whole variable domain GAGVSQTPSNKVTEKGKYVELRCDPISGHTALYWYRQSLGQGPEFLIYFQGTGAADDSGLPNDRFFAVRPEGSVSTLKIQRTERGDSAVYLCASSHDRGGYTFGSGTRLTVV.

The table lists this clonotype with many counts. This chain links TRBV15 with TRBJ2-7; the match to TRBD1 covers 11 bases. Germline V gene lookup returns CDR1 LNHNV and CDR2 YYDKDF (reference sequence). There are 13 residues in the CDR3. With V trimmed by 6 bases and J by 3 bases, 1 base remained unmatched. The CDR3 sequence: CATRGTGGYEQYF. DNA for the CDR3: TGTGCCACCAGGGGGACAGGGGGCTACGAGCAGTACTTC.

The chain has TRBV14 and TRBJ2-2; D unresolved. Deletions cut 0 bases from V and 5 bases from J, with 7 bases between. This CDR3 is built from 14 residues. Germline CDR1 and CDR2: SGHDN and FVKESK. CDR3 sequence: CASSQDWITGELFF. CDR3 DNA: TGTGCCAGCAGCCAAGATTGGATTACCGGGGAGCTGTTTTTT.

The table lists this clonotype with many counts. CDR3: CASSPSGSTYNEQFF. The CDR3 nucleotides are TGTGCCAGCAGCCCGAGCGGGAGTACCTACAATGAGCAGTTCTTC. The chain has TRBV3-1 and TRBJ2-1; TRBD2 matches at 8 bases. J lost 2 bases, V lost 4 bases, and 4 bases had no gene match. The CDR3 runs to 15 residues. Germline loops: CDR1 LGHDT, CDR2 YNNKEL (reference sequence).

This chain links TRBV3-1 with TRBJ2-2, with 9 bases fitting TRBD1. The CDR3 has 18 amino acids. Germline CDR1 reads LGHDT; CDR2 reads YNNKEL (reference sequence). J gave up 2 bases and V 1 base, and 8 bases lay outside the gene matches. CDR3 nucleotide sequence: TGTGCCAGCAGCCAAGGTCGTACAGGGGGCCGTAACACCGGGGAGCTGTTTTTT. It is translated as CASSQGRTGGRNTGELFF.

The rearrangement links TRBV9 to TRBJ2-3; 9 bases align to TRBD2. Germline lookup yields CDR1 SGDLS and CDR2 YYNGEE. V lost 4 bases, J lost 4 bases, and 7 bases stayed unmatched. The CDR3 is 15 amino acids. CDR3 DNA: TGTGCCAGCAGCATTAGCGGGAGCCCCCCAGATACGCAGTATTTT. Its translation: CASSISGSPPDTQYF.

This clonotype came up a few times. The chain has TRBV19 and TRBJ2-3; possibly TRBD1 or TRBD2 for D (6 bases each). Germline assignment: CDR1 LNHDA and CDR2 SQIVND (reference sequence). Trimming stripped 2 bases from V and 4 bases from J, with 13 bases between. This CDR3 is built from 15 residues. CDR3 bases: TGTGCCAGTAGTATATCCCGGGGGACATCAGATACGCAGTATTTT. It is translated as CASSISRGTSDTQYF.

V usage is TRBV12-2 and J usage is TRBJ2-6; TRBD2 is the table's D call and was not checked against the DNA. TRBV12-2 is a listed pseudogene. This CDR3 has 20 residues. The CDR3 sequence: CASRLGEVKTRSSGANVLTF. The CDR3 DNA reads TGTGCAAGTCGCTTAGGGGAGGTAAAAACAAGGAGTTCTGGGGCCAACGTCCTGACTTTC.

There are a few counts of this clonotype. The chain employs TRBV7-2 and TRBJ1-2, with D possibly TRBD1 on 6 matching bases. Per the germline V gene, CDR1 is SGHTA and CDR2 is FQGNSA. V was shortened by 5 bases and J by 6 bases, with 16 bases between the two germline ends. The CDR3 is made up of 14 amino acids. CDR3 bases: TGTGCCAGCAGCACAACAGGGCTCGGGGATGGCTACACCTTC. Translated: CASSTTGLGDGYTF.

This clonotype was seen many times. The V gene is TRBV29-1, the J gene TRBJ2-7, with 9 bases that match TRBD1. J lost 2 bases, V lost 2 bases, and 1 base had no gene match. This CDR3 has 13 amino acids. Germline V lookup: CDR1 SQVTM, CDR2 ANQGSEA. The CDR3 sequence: CSVERTGAYEQYF. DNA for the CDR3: TGCAGCGTTGAAAGGACAGGGGCCTACGAGCAGTACTTC.